This TCR beta chain was sequenced during a study of T cell changes during pregnancy in multiple sclerosis. The table came from immunoSEQ multiplex PCR; TCRdb's copy has only in-frame clones and leaves some out. This table has tens of thousands of clones, roughly 88% appearing once. With 3 bases removed from V and 0 bases from J, the gap between germline ends came to 9 bases. Germline V gene data show CDR1 as MNHEY and CDR2 as SMNVEV (reference sequence). The CDR3 loop spans 14 amino acids. The genes are TRBV27 and TRBJ2-7; possibly TRBD1 for D (6 bases). The sequence was collected from a female donor in good health, enrolled as a control in a pregnancy study. The sample consisted of peripheral blood, taken after pregnancy. This CDR3 is CASSFGTPSYEQYF. In DNA, the CDR3 is TGTGCCAGCAGTTTTGGGACACCCTCCTACGAGCAGTACTTC.